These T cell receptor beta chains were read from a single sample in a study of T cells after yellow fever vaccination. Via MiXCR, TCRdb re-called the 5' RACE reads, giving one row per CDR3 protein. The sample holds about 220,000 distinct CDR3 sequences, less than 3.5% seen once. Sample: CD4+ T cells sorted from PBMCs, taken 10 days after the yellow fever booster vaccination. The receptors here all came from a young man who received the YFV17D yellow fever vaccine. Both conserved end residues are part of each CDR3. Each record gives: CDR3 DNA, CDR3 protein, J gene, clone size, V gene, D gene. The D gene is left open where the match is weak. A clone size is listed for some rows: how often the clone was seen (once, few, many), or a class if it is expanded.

DNA: TGCAGTGCCCCGACTAGCGGGGGCCTCGGTGAGACCCAGTACTTC; CDR3: CSAPTSGGLGETQYF; J: TRBJ2-5; size: few; V: TRBV20-1; D: TRBD2
DNA: TGCAGTGCTCTACGACTAGCGGGGGGGCATGAGCAGTTCTTC; CDR3: CSALRLAGGHEQFF; J: TRBJ2-1; size: many; V: TRBV20-1; D: TRBD2
DNA: TGTGCCAGCAGCGCCGGACAGGGACCTAATGAAAAACTGTTTTTT; CDR3: CASSAGQGPNEKLFF; J: TRBJ1-4; size: few; V: TRBV5-6; D: TRBD1
DNA: TGTGCCACCAGCAGAGTTGGGCCTCTAGAGGTGCAGTTCTTC; CDR3: CATSRVGPLEVQFF; J: TRBJ2-1; size: few; V: TRBV15; D: -
DNA: TGTGCCAGCAGTGACGAGTCCCTTGGGCTAGCTCGGGGCTACACCTTC; CDR3: CASSDESLGLARGYTF; J: TRBJ1-2; size: many; V: TRBV25-1; D: -
DNA: TGCGCCAGCAGCCGCGGAGTGACAGATACGCAGTATTTT; CDR3: CASSRGVTDTQYF; J: TRBJ2-3; size: many; V: TRBV4-3; D: -
DNA: TGTGCCAGCAGCTTAGGTGGGGACAGGGGGTCCGGCTACACCTTC; CDR3: CASSLGGDRGSGYTF; J: TRBJ1-2; size: many; V: TRBV7-2; D: TRBD1
DNA: TGTGCCAGCTCACCAGACAGGGCCAAAAACATTCAGTACTTC; CDR3: CASSPDRAKNIQYF; J: TRBJ2-4; size: -; V: TRBV18; D: -
DNA: TGTGCCAGCAGCCGGAACGGGGGGCAAGGCTACACCTTC; CDR3: CASSRNGGQGYTF; J: TRBJ1-2; size: few; V: TRBV6-5; D: -
DNA: TGTGCCAGCAGCCGCCGCAAGAACGGGAATAGCAATCAGCCCCAGCATTTT; CDR3: CASSRRKNGNSNQPQHF; J: TRBJ1-5; size: -; V: TRBV11-3; D: -
DNA: TGCGCCAGCAGTGTCGGGGAAAAGGGGAATGAGCAGTTCTTC; CDR3: CASSVGEKGNEQFF; J: TRBJ2-1; size: many; V: TRBV10-1; D: -
DNA: TGTGCCAGTAGTATCCGACAGGGGCCTATTAACTATGGCTACACCTTC; CDR3: CASSIRQGPINYGYTF; J: TRBJ1-2; size: -; V: TRBV19; D: TRBD1
DNA: TGCGCCAGCAGCTTGCAGTCCAGGGCTGGCGAGACCCAGTACTTC; CDR3: CASSLQSRAGETQYF; J: TRBJ2-5; size: many; V: TRBV5-1; D: -
DNA: TGTGCCAGCAGCTTTACCGGGACTAGCGGGCAGAACACCGGGGAGCTGTTTTTT; CDR3: CASSFTGTSGQNTGELFF; J: TRBJ2-2; size: many; V: TRBV7-3; D: TRBD2
DNA: TGTGCCAGCAGCGACAGGGTGGGTTCACCCCTCCACTTT; CDR3: CASSDRVGSPLHF; J: TRBJ1-6; size: few; V: TRBV6-5; D: TRBD1
DNA: TGTGCCGGAGGGCGGGACTCCGGCACAGATACGCAGTATTTT; CDR3: CAGGRDSGTDTQYF; J: TRBJ2-3; size: -; V: TRBV10-3; D: -
DNA: TGTGCCAGTCGAGGGGCCGGGGAGCTGTTTTTT; CDR3: CASRGAGELFF; J: TRBJ2-2; size: many; V: TRBV12-3/TRBV12-4; D: -
DNA: TGCGCCAGCAGCTTGGTACCTAGCACAGATACGCAGTATTTT; CDR3: CASSLVPSTDTQYF; J: TRBJ2-3; size: -; V: TRBV5-1; D: -
DNA: TGTGCCAGCAGCTTAACCGGGGGGGCCGATAACATTCAGTACTTC; CDR3: CASSLTGGADNIQYF; J: TRBJ2-4; size: many; V: TRBV7-2; D: TRBD2
DNA: TGTGCCAGCAGCCAGGGACAGGGTAGGGGTCAAGAGACCCAGTACTTC; CDR3: CASSQGQGRGQETQYF; J: TRBJ2-5; size: many; V: TRBV5-4; D: TRBD1